This TCR beta chain was retrieved from a study of cytomegalovirus exposure and HLA in healthy donors. In the study overall: Falling in the Caucasian-associated ancestry cluster were approximately 86% of 300 to 500 genotyped donors. Overall study results and limits: An ancestry cluster, one associated with Asian ancestry, reportedly showed fewer N-insertions than the 666-donor mean in a later analysis. Reported results showed that the classifier diagnosed cytomegalovirus status with high specificity and sensitivity.

Healthy bone marrow donors formed the donor group. PCR primers comprised 60 Vbeta and 13 Jbeta primers. Data came from immunoSEQ multiplex PCR; TCRdb stores just in-frame clones and leaves some out. The table shows 150,000 to 200,000 clones, with around nine tenths occurring only once. For this clone: As yet, its antigen is unknown.

This CDR3 is 12 amino acids long. Germline loops: CDR1 LNHNV, CDR2 YYDKDF (reference sequence). V was cut by 7 bases and J by 4 bases, with 10 bases left in between. The sequence came from a woman under 30 in good health and CMV-seronegative. The chain combines TRBV15 with TRBJ1-1; D is unclear. The sample consisted of PBMCs. The CDR3: CATKAGVTEAFF. CDR3 nucleotide sequence: TGTGCCACCAAAGCGGGCGTCACTGAAGCTTTCTTT.